This T cell receptor (beta chain) was profiled in a study of blood T cell repertoires in COVID-19. V was pared by 5 bases and J by 5 bases, with 15 bases between. CDR3 size: 14 residues. Germline loops: CDR1 SGHNT, CDR2 YENEEA. TCRdb's table, derived via immunoSEQ multiplex PCR, lists solely in-frame clones and lacks some. The data show roughly 260,000 clones, about 87% seen once. The TCR sequence derives from a man aged 55 to 70 who had recovered from COVID-19. The chain links TRBV11-3 to TRBJ2-5; D may be TRBD1 (6 bases). Specimen: peripheral blood. The CDR3 nucleotides are TGTGCCAGCAGCCCACAGGGTTTTGCGGAGACCCAGTACTTC. It is translated as CASSPQGFAETQYF. Looking up the rest from reference TRBV11-3 and TRBJ2-5 gives the full variable domain: EAGVVQSPRYKIIEKKQPVAFWCNPISGHNTLYWYLQNLGQGPELLIRYENEEAVDDSQLPKDRFSAERLKGVDSTLKIQPAELGDSAVYLCASSPQGFAETQYFGPGTRLLVL.